The 16 T cell receptor beta chains reported below all come from one sample, sequenced in a study of early T cells in non-severe SARS-CoV-2 infection. MiXCR, run by TCRdb on the 5' RACE reads, gives a single entry per CDR3 protein. The sample lists under 90,000 distinct CDR3 sequences, 12% to 15% occurring once. The sample consisted of whole blood. The receptors were gathered from an adult who was a healthcare worker with PCR-confirmed SARS-CoV-2 infection or an uninfected control (not recorded which).

This clonotype was observed a handful of times. The junction departs from germline at one end; a sequencing error may be responsible. The chain recombines TRBV6-5 with TRBJ2-5; maybe TRBD1 (6 bases). Germline V gives CDR1 MNHEY, CDR2 SVGAGI. The CDR3 extends over 15 amino acids. CDR3 sequence reads: CASSSPQGGRWSSEF. CDR3 bases: TGTGCCAGCAGTAGCCCACAGGGTGGGCGGTGGTCTTCGGAGTTC.

V and J are TRBV30 and TRBJ1-2; D is undetermined. The CDR3 loop spans 12 amino acids. Trimming cost V 3 bases and J 6 bases, with 11 bases left between them. The germline V gene has CDR1 GTSNPN and CDR2 SVGIG (reference sequence). CDR3 sequence reads: CAWRPGSDGYTF. Here the CDR3 DNA reads TGTGCCTGGAGGCCGGGATCGGATGGCTACACCTTC. The full variable domain, rest sourced from reference TRBV30 and TRBJ1-2, is SQTIHQWPATLVQPVGSPLSLECTVEGTSNPNLYWYRQAAGRGLQLLFYSVGIGQISSEVPQNLSASRPQDRQFILSSKKLLLSDSGFYLCAWRPGSDGYTFGSGTRLTVV.

The chain has TRBV5-1 and TRBJ2-3; D ambiguous. The germline gives CDR1 SGHRS, CDR2 YFSETQ. The CDR3 runs to 14 residues. V lost 0 bases and J lost 3, with 8 bases in between. CDR3 region: CASSLGSRTDTQYF. CDR3 in DNA: TGCGCCAGCAGCTTGGGCAGTAGGACAGATACGCAGTATTTT.

The rearrangement joins TRBV29-1 to TRBJ2-7, with TRBD1 identical over 9 bases. The V gene end was trimmed by 0 bases and the J gene end by 3 bases; junction bases not matched to a gene: 6. Germline CDR1 SQVTM, CDR2 ANQGSEA. The CDR3 covers 15 residues. CDR3 loop: CSVEDPDRGNYEQYF. The CDR3 DNA reads TGCAGCGTTGAAGATCCGGACAGGGGCAACTACGAGCAGTACTTC.

The sample holds many counts of this clonotype. The chain carries TRBV7-6 and TRBJ2-2; possibly TRBD2 for D (6 bases). Between the trimmed V and J ends, which lost 5 bases and 0 bases, there was a span of 16 bases. This CDR3 spans 17 amino acids. The germline V gene encodes CDR1 SGHVS and CDR2 FNYEAQ. CDR3 nucleotide sequence: TGTGCCAGCAGCCTCCCCGGGAGCGTTGCGAACACCGGGGAGCTGTTTTTT. This encodes CASSLPGSVANTGELFF. Full variable domain (rest looked up from reference TRBV7-6 and TRBJ2-2): GAGVSQSPRYKVTKRGQDVALRCDPISGHVSLYWYRQALGQGPEFLTYFNYEAQQDKSGLPNDRFSAERPEGSISTLTIQRTEQRDSAMYRCASSLPGSVANTGELFFGEGSRLTVL.

In regard to this clonotype: One end of the junction is discordant with germline, which a read error may explain. The chain couples TRBV7-7 to TRBJ2-2; D gene unclear. Germline CDR1 and CDR2: SSHAT and FNYEAQ (reference sequence). This CDR3 is built from 15 residues. Here the CDR3 reads CASSSLNLGTGELFF. CDR3 bases: TGTGCTAGCAGCTCCCTCAATTTGGGAACCGGGGAGCTGTTTTTT.

As to this clonotype: A much more abundant neighbour one base away suggests this may be a read error. This sequence joins TRBV20-1 and TRBJ1-5; TRBD1 agrees at 11 bases. J gave up 9 bases and V 6 bases, and 13 bases lay outside the gene matches. The CDR3 has 15 residues. In germline, CDR1 is DFQATT, CDR2 SNEGSKA (reference sequence). CDR3 sequence (DNA): TGCAGTGCCATCAATTTGGACAGGGGGCATCTGCCCCAGCATTTT. Protein product: CSAINLDRGHLPQHF.

This clonotype was observed a few times. The chain recombines TRBV12-3 or TRBV12-4 with TRBJ1-1; D is ambiguous. The CDR3 is 16 amino acids. The V gene lost 7 bases and the J gene lost 5 bases, with 23 bases spanning the gap. The CDR3 DNA reads as TGTGCCAGCACCACTGGCGTCGTTGCCTTTGGAACTGAAGCTTTCTTT. This sequence encodes CASTTGVVAFGTEAFF.

The table lists this clonotype with a few counts. The V gene is TRBV19, the J gene TRBJ2-5; 7 bases line up with TRBD2. The junction had 6 bases not matched to a gene; V was cut back by 3 bases and J by 2 bases. The CDR3 covers 15 residues. From germline, CDR1 is LNHDA and CDR2 SQIVND (reference sequence). CDR3 sequence reads: CASSIQSAGQETQYF. The CDR3 DNA sequence: TGTGCCAGTAGTATCCAATCAGCGGGGCAAGAGACCCAGTACTTC.

The gene calls are TRBV5-6 and TRBJ2-7; D is uncertain. This CDR3 comprises 11 residues. V was trimmed by 0 bases and J by 6 bases, leaving 4 bases between them. The V gene's germline CDR1 is SGHDT and CDR2 YYEEEE. The DNA of the CDR3 is TGTGCCAGCAGCTTGGGGACCGAGCAGTACTTC. Translated, it gives CASSLGTEQYF.

This clonotype appeared many times. The J gene is TRBJ2-7, the V gene TRBV11-2, with D perhaps being TRBD1 or TRBD2 (5 bases each). The V and J ends lost 3 bases and 0 bases respectively, with 9 bases between them. The CDR3 is made up of 14 amino acids. Per germline, CDR1 SGHAT and CDR2 FQNNGV. The CDR3 DNA reads TGTGCCAGCAGCTTGGGGACCAACTCCTACGAGCAGTACTTC. Translating it yields CASSLGTNSYEQYF. Variable domain in full (rest from reference TRBV11-2 and TRBJ2-7): EAGVAQSPRYKIIEKRQSVAFWCNPISGHATLYWYQQILGQGPKLLIQFQNNGVVDDSQLPKDRFSAERLKGVDSTLKIQPAKLEDSAVYLCASSLGTNSYEQYFGPGTRLTVT.

This clonotype was counted between two and nine times. The chain couples TRBV7-2 to TRBJ2-3; TRBD1 matches at 11 bases. The CDR3 contains 13 residues. J lost 13 bases, V lost 5 bases, and 8 bases had no gene match. Germline V gene lookup returns CDR1 SGHTA and CDR2 FQGNSA. In nucleotides, the CDR3 is TGTGCCAGCAGCACAGCGGACAGGGGGCTAGAGTATTTT. It encodes CASSTADRGLEYF.

The rearrangement uses TRBV27 and TRBJ1-6; no clear D. The V end lost 1 base, the J end lost 7 bases, and 14 bases lay between the germline ends. The CDR3 totals 16 residues. From germline, CDR1 is MNHEY and CDR2 SMNVEV (reference sequence). The CDR3 bases are TGTGCCAGCAGTTTATATTCGTCTAATCGGAATTCACCCCTCCACTTT. It translates to CASSLYSSNRNSPLHF.

This clonotype was detected only a few times. A much larger clone lies a single base off, so this may be a read error. The chain links TRBV6-1 to TRBJ2-3; perhaps TRBD1 as D (5 bases). This CDR3 comprises 15 residues. With 4 bases removed from V and 2 bases from J, the gap between germline ends came to 13 bases. Germline loops: CDR1 MNHNS, CDR2 SASEGT. DNA for the CDR3: TGTGCCAGCAGTGGGATCAACAGGATCACAGATACGCAGTATTTT. Its protein product is CASSGINRITDTQYF.

In its sample, this clonotype was seen many times. The gene calls are TRBV29-1 and TRBJ1-2; D uncertain. The germline V and J ends were trimmed by 5 bases and 6 bases, with 7 bases remaining between them. The CDR3 contains 10 residues. Germline-derived CDR1 and CDR2 are SQVTM and ANQGSEA. CDR3 coding DNA: TGCAGCGTTAGCCTCAATGGCTACACCTTC. Translation gives CSVSLNGYTF.

The chain joins TRBV14 to TRBJ2-7; TRBD2 might be the D (6 bases). The CDR3 spans 16 residues. Per the germline V gene, CDR1 is SGHDN and CDR2 is FVKESK. With 2 bases removed from V and 0 bases from J, the gap between germline ends came to 14 bases. The CDR3, as DNA: TGTGCCAGCAGCCAAAGGGCTGGCGGGGCCTCCTACGAGCAGTACTTC. Protein product: CASSQRAGGASYEQYF.